This T cell receptor (beta chain) was sequenced in a study of cytomegalovirus exposure and HLA in healthy donors. 60 Vbeta and 13 Jbeta primers were used in PCR. TCRdb's copy holds only in-frame clones and misses some; the assay was immunoSEQ multiplex PCR. The table includes tens of thousands of clones, roughly 80% detected once. This CDR3 contains 13 residues. Germline V gives CDR1 SGHDT, CDR2 YYEEEE. Trimming cost V 0 bases and J 12 bases; bases outside gene matches: 5. The rearrangement links TRBV5-6 to TRBJ2-1; 8 bases line up with TRBD1. The sample consisted of PBMCs. This clonotype originated in a man aged 30 to 39 in good health and CMV-seronegative. This CDR3 reads CASSLGTGPRQFF. CDR3 in DNA: TGTGCCAGCAGCTTGGGGACAGGGCCAAGGCAGTTCTTC.